Each of the 2 T cell receptor beta chains below was sequenced from the same sample in a study of CD8+ T cells in alopecia areata. Extracted RNA was reverse transcribed into cDNA, the sequencing template. This table comes from immunoSEQ multiplex PCR, and its TCRdb copy is limited to in-frame clones, with some not included. The sample has roughly 150,000 clones, about 60% seen once; the top ten hold around 6.6%. This material consisted of CD4+ T cells sorted from blood, taken at week 0. Receptors were obtained from a human donor with alopecia areata.

The chain couples TRBV30 to TRBJ2-7, with a tentative D call TRBD2 (5 bases). Trimming took 7 bases from V and 4 from J, leaving 20 bases between them. This CDR3 comprises 14 residues. CDR1 and CDR2 from the germline V gene are GTSNPN and SVGIG (reference sequence). CDR3 loop: CASSVVGRGYEQYF. CDR3 nucleotides: TGTGCCTCCTCGGTGGTAGGTCGGGGTTACGAGCAGTACTTC.

This clone was seen more than once but under ten times. This chain connects TRBV18 to TRBJ1-2; 11 positions agree with TRBD1. The CDR3 spans 15 residues. In germline, CDR1 is KGHSH, CDR2 LQKENI. Germline trimming cut 2 bases from V and 9 bases from J; bases unmatched to any gene: 8. CDR3 in DNA: TGTGCCAGCTCACCATCAGTCGGACAGGGGGCAAGCTACACCTTC. Translation: CASSPSVGQGASYTF.